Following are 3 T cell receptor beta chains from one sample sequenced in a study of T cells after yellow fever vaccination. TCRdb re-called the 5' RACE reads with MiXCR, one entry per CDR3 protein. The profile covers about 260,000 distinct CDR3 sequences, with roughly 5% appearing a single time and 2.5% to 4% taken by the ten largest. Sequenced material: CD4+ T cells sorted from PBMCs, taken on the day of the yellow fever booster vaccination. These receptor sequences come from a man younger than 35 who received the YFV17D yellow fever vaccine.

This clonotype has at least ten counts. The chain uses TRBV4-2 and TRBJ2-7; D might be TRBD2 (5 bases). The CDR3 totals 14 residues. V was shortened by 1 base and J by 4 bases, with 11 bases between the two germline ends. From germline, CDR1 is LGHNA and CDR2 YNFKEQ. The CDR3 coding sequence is TGTGCCAGCAGCCAAGCCGGGGATGGATACGAGCAGTACTTC. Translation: CASSQAGDGYEQYF.

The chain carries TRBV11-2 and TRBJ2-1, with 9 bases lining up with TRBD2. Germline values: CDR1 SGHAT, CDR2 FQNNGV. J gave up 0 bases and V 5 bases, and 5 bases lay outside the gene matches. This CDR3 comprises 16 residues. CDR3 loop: CASSTLAGISYNEQFF. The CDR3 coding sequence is TGTGCCAGCAGCACCCTAGCGGGAATCTCCTACAATGAGCAGTTCTTC.

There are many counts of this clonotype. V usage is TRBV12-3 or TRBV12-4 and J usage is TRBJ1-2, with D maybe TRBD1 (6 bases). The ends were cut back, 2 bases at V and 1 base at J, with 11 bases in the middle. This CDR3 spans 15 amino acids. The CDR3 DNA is TGTGCCAGCAGTTTACAGGGGTCTTATAACTATGGCTACACCTTC. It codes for CASSLQGSYNYGYTF.